The clone carrying this T cell receptor beta chain appeared a single time. This entry belongs to a study of response to subunit inactivated influenza vaccine. Each CDR3 protein gets one entry after TCRdb re-called the RT-PCR reads with MiXCR. The data contain under 800,000 distinct CDR3 sequences, 14% of them singletons. This sample comprised PBMCs from blood, obtained around 15 days before vaccination. The receptor was derived from a man between 50 and 59 years old who received an inactivated influenza vaccine.

The CDR3 here is CASGSPEMVAKNIQYF. For the CDR3, the DNA is TGTGCCAGCGGGTCCCCCGAAATGGTAGCCAAAAACATTCAGTACTTC. This chain joins TRBV28 and TRBJ2-4; D remains ambiguous. This CDR3 has 16 amino acids. Germline loops: CDR1 MDHEN, CDR2 SYDVKM. V was cut by 8 bases and J by 0 bases, with 17 bases left in between.